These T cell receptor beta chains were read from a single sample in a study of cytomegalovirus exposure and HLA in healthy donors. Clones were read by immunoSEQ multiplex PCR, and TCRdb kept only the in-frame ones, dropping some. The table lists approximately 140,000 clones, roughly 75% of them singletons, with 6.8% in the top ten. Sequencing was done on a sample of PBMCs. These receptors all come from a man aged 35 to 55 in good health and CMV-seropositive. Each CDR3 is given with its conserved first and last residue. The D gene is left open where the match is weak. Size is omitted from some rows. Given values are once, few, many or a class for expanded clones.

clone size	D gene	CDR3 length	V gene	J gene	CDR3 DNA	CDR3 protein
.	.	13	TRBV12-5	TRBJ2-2	TGTGCTAGTTCAGGGTTCAGCACCGGGGAGCTGTTTTTT	CASSGFSTGELFF
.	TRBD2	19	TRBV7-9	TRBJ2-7	TGTGCCAGCAGCTTCCATCCCCTTAGCGGGGGGGAAAGCTCCTACGAGCAGTACTTC	CASSFHPLSGGESSYEQYF
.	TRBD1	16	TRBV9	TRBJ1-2	TGTGCCAGCAGCCCTGCTCATGACAGGGGCTCCTATGGCTACACCTTC	CASSPAHDRGSYGYTF
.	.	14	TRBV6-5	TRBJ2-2	TGTGCCAGTCGGGGAGTGGGGAACACCGGGGAGCTGTTTTTT	CASRGVGNTGELFF
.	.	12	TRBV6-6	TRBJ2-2	TGTGCCAGCAGTTACTCGGAGGGGGAGCTGTTTTTT	CASSYSEGELFF
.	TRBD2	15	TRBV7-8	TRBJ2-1	TGTGCCAGCAGTCCGGGACTAGCTAATTACAATGAGCAGTTCTTC	CASSPGLANYNEQFF
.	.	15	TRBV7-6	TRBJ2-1	TGTGCCAGCAGCCCTATCCAGGGCTCCTACAATGAGCAGTTCTTC	CASSPIQGSYNEQFF
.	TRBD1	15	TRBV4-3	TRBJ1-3	TGCGCCAGCAGCCAAGATTGGACAGGGAGAAACACCATATATTTT	CASSQDWTGRNTIYF
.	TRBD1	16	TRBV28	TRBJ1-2	TGTGCCAGCAGTTTACCCTCGGACAGGGTGAGAGGTGGCTACACCTTC	CASSLPSDRVRGGYTF
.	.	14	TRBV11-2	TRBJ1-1	TGTGCCAGCAGCCCACAACGACAGGACTTCGGGGCTTTCTTT	CASSPQRQDFGAFF
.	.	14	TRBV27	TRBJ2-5	TGTGCCAGCAGTTTCGACTCGTACCAAGAGACCCAGTACTTC	CASSFDSYQETQYF
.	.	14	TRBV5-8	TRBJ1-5	TGTGCCAGCAGCTCAGGGGTGTTAGGTCAGCCCCAGCATTTT	CASSSGVLGQPQHF
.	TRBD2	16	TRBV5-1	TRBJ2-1	TGCGCCAGCAGCCACACCCCTAGCGGGGGGCACAATGAGCAGTTCTTC	CASSHTPSGGHNEQFF
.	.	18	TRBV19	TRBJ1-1	TGTGCCAGTAGTATAGTGGCAGGACGTTTCAAGGGGTACACTGAAGCTTTCTTT	CASSIVAGRFKGYTEAFF
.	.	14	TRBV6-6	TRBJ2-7	TGTGCCAGCACCCCCAGGGGAGGGGACTACGAGCAGTACTTC	CASTPRGGDYEQYF
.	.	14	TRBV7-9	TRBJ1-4	TGTGCCAGCAGCTTAGAAGAGGGAGGGAGAAAACTGTTTTTT	CASSLEEGGRKLFF
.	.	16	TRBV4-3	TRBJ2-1	TGCGCCAGCAGCCAAGATGGAGGGGGCTACTACAATGAGCAGTTCTTC	CASSQDGGGYYNEQFF
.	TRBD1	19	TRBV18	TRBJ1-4	TGTGCCAGCTCACCACGCGCCGGGACAGGGCGTTACGGTAATGAAAAACTGTTTTTT	CASSPRAGTGRYGNEKLFF
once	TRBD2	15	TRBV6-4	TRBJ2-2	TGTGCCAGCAGTGACTCGACTAGCATGACCGGGGAGCTGTTTTTT	CASSDSTSMTGELFF
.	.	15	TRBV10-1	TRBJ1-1	TGCGCCAGCAGTGAGTCGGGACTCCGAAACACTGAAGCTTTCTTT	CASSESGLRNTEAFF
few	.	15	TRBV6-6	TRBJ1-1	TGTGCCAGCAGACCAGATAACAGGGCAGGGACTGAAGCTTTCTTT	CASRPDNRAGTEAFF
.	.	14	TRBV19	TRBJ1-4	TGTGCCAGTAGTTTGGGGGCTTCCAATGAAAAACTGTTTTTT	CASSLGASNEKLFF
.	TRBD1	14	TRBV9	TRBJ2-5	TGTGCCAGCAGCGTAGGGACAGGGGCAGAGACCCAGTACTTC	CASSVGTGAETQYF
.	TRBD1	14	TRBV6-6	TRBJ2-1	TGTGCCAGCAGTTCGGGACAGGGGGAATATGAGCAGTTCTTC	CASSSGQGEYEQFF
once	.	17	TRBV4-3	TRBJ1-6	TGCGCCAGCAGCCAAGATCCAATGCAGTTCTATAATTCACCCCTCCACTTT	CASSQDPMQFYNSPLHF
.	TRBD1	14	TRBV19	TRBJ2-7	TGTGCCAGTAGTATAGGGACAGGACCCTACGAGCAGTACTTC	CASSIGTGPYEQYF
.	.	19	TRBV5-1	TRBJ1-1	TGCGCCAGCAGCTTGTACTCCAAAGGCCGAAGTGGGGGCGAAACTGAAGCTTTCTTT	CASSLYSKGRSGGETEAFF
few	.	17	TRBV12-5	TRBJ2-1	TGTGCTAGTGGTTTGCCAACCCCCGGGCCCCGCGGGGATGAGCAGTTCTTC	CASGLPTPGPRGDEQFF
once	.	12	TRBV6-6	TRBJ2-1	TGTGCCAGCACCCAGAACTACAATGAGCAGTTCTTC	CASTQNYNEQFF
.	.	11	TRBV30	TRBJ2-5	TGTGCCTGGGGTCGGTTAGAGACCCAGTACTTC	CAWGRLETQYF
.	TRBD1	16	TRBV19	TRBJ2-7	TGTGCCAGTAGTAATGGTGGGACAGAAAGCTCCTACGAGCAGTACTTC	CASSNGGTESSYEQYF
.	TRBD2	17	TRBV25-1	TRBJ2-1	TGTGCCAGCAGTGAATCTAGGACTAGGGAGTTTTACAATGAGCAGTTCTTC	CASSESRTREFYNEQFF
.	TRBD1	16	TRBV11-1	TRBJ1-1	TGTGCCAGCAGCTTTCCGGACAGGGTTTCGAACACTGAAGCTTTCTTT	CASSFPDRVSNTEAFF
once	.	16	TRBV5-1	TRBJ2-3	TGCGCCAGCAGCTTGGTAGGGGTCGGGTCCACAGATACGCAGTATTTT	CASSLVGVGSTDTQYF
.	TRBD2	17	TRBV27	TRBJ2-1	TGTGCCAGCAGTTTAACCTATCAAGCGGGGGGCACGAATGAGCAGTTCTTC	CASSLTYQAGGTNEQFF
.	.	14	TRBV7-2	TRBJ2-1	TGTGCCAGCAGCTTCGACAGGTTCGGCGATGAGCAGTTCTTC	CASSFDRFGDEQFF
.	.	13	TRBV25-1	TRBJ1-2	TGTGCCAGCAGTGAACAGGGAAGGCACGGCTACACCTTC	CASSEQGRHGYTF
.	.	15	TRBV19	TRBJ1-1	TGTGCCAGTAGTAATACCGGGACATCGAACACTGAAGCTTTCTTT	CASSNTGTSNTEAFF
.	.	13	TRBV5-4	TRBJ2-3	TGTGCCAGCAACGTGGGTGCGGCAGATACGCAGTATTTT	CASNVGAADTQYF
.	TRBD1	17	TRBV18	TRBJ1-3	TGTGCCAGCTCACCCCTGATTGGACAGGGACCTGGAAACACCATATATTTT	CASSPLIGQGPGNTIYF
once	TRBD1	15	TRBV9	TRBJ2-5	TGTGCCAGCAGCCCCCGACAGGGATACAGAGAGACCCAGTACTTC	CASSPRQGYRETQYF
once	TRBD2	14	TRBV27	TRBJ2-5	TGTGCCAGCAGTTTATCGAGCGGGACGAAGACCCAGTACTTC	CASSLSSGTKTQYF
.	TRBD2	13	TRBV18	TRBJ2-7	TGTGCCAGCTCCCGGGACTATATCTACGAGCAGTACTTC	CASSRDYIYEQYF
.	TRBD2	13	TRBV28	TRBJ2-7	TGTGCCACCCAGCGGGGGACCAACTACGAGCAGTACTTC	CATQRGTNYEQYF
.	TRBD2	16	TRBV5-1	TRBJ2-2	TGCGCCAGCAGCTTGCGGACTAGCGGTGACCCCGGGGAGCTGTTTTTT	CASSLRTSGDPGELFF
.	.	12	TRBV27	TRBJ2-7	TGTGCCAGCAGTTCTACCCCCTACGAGCAGTACTTC	CASSSTPYEQYF